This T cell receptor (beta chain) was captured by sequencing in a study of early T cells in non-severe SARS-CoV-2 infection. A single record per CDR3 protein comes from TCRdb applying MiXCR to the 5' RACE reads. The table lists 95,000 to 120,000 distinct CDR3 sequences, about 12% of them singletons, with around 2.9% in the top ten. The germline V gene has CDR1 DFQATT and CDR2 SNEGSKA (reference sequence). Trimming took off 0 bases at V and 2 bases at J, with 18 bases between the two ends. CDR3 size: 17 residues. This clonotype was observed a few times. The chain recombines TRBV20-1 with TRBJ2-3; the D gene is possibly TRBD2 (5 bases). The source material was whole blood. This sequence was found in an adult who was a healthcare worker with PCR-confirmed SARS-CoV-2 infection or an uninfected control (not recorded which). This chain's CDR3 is CSARDPFRRDHTDTQYF. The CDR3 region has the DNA TGCAGTGCTAGAGACCCCTTCCGCCGGGATCACACAGATACGCAGTATTTT.